The 17 T cell receptor beta chains presented below share a single source sample, sequenced in a study of blood T cells in healthy people across ages. PCR was performed a second time for about 7 to 12 cycles using a sample-barcoded 5' primer and a J-beta primer mix. A single record per CDR3 protein comes from TCRdb applying MiXCR to the 5' RACE reads. Of about 1.5 million distinct CDR3 sequences listed, roughly two fifths are singletons. Source material: blood. These receptors all stem from a woman aged 18-29 years in good health.

V gene TRBV20-1 combines with J gene TRBJ2-4; 9 nucleotides align to TRBD1. The assigned J gene may be wrong: the sequence end matches TRBJ2-7 better. CDR1 and CDR2 (germline): DFQATT, SNEGSKA (reference sequence). CDR3 length: 14 residues. The CDR3 sequence: CSADNRDRDSEQYF. In DNA form, the CDR3 reads TGCAGTGCTGATAACCGGGACAGGGACAGCGAGCAGTACTTC.

The sample holds many counts of this clonotype. The chain combines TRBV29-1 with TRBJ2-5; D not resolved. This CDR3 spans 12 amino acids. CDR1 SQVTM and CDR2 ANQGSEA come from the germline V gene. V dropped 3 bases and J dropped 5 bases, with 10 bases sitting between them. The CDR3, as DNA: TGCAGCGTTGAGGGGAATGGGGAGACCCAGTACTTC. It codes for CSVEGNGETQYF. Supplemented by reference TRBV29-1 and TRBJ2-5, the full variable domain reads SAVISQKPSRDICQRGTSLTIQCQVDSQVTMMFWYRQQPGQSLTLIATANQGSEATYESGFVIDKFPISRPNLTFSTLTVSNMSPEDSSIYLCSVEGNGETQYFGPGTRLLVL.

This clonotype was seen a few times. The rearrangement joins TRBV4-1 to TRBJ2-1; D tentatively reads TRBD1 or TRBD2 (6 bases each). The CDR3 runs 17 residues. Trimming took off 0 bases at V and 8 bases at J, with 20 bases between the two ends. Germline lookup yields CDR1 MGHRA and CDR2 YSYEKL. The CDR3 DNA follows: TGCGCCAGCAGCCAAGATCCCCCCGGGGGCGCTAATTATGAGCAGTTCTTC. This gives the protein CASSQDPPGGANYEQFF.

The chain employs TRBV5-7 and TRBJ2-5; D call uncertain. TRBV5-7 is identified as an open reading frame with a role that is uncertain. V lost 5 bases to trimming and J lost 5 bases, with 13 bases between them. This CDR3 contains 13 residues. This chain's CDR3 is CASRIPAWETQYF. The DNA for the CDR3 is TGTGCCAGCAGGATACCGGCGTGGGAGACCCAGTACTTC.

The rearrangement joins TRBV24-1 to TRBJ2-5; 7 nucleotides match TRBD1. CDR3 length: 17 amino acids. The J segment lost 2 bases and the V segment lost 4 bases, leaving 12 bases of the junction unmatched. The germline V gene has CDR1 KGHDR and CDR2 SFDVKD. CDR3 sequence (DNA): TGTGCCACCAGTGACCCAAGACAGGGTGAAAGACAAGAGACCCAGTACTTC. As protein: CATSDPRQGERQETQYF.

This sequence joins TRBV6-1 and TRBJ1-2; D may be TRBD1 (5 bases). CDR3 length: 12 amino acids. Trimming shortened V by 8 bases and J by 6 bases, and 13 bases separated the two germline ends. The germline V gene encodes CDR1 MNHNS and CDR2 SASEGT. This CDR3 is CASEPQGDGYTF. The CDR3 DNA follows: TGTGCCAGCGAGCCGCAGGGCGATGGCTACACCTTC.

The rearrangement joins TRBV30 to TRBJ2-1; D is perhaps TRBD2 (5 bases). Germline CDR1 is GTSNPN and CDR2 is SVGIG (reference sequence). CDR3 size: 15 residues. V was pared by 1 base and J by 9 bases, with 19 bases between. The CDR3 DNA reads as TGTGCCTGGAGTGACTATCAAATTCTAGGGAGTGAGCAGTTCTTC. It is translated as CAWSDYQILGSEQFF.

In this sample, this clonotype turned up a few times. This chain uses TRBV7-2 with TRBJ1-1; D is undetermined. V was clipped by 10 bases and J by 4 bases, with 16 bases between them. Germline V gene lookup returns CDR1 SGHTA and CDR2 FQGNSA. The CDR3 spans 13 residues. Here the CDR3 reads CATSYSRATEAFF. CDR3 sequence (DNA): TGTGCCACCTCGTATAGTCGTGCCACTGAAGCTTTCTTT.

The chain uses TRBV20-1 and TRBJ1-1; 8 nucleotides align to TRBD1. The ends lost 3 bases at V and 0 bases at J; junction bases unmatched: 6. Germline V gene sequence: CDR1 DFQATT, CDR2 SNEGSKA (reference sequence). The CDR3 consists of 15 residues. CDR3 protein: CSARRQGRLNTEAFF. The CDR3 nucleotides are TGCAGTGCTAGGAGACAGGGGCGTTTGAACACTGAAGCTTTCTTT.

V usage is TRBV20-1 and J usage is TRBJ2-1; 10 bases map to TRBD2. The trim removed 3 bases at V and 3 bases at J, leaving 11 bases unmatched. Looked up from germline, CDR1 is DFQATT and CDR2 is SNEGSKA (reference sequence). This CDR3 comprises 17 residues. In nucleotides, the CDR3 is TGCAGTGCTAGCCAAGGGGTAGCGGGAGGATTCTACAATGAGCAGTTCTTC. Translating gives CSASQGVAGGFYNEQFF.

The rearrangement joins TRBV3-1 to TRBJ1-6; no firm D call. The CDR3 covers 16 residues. The V and J ends lost 4 bases and 2 bases respectively, with 12 bases between them. Germline V gene lookup returns CDR1 LGHDT and CDR2 YNNKEL (reference sequence). The CDR3 sequence: CASSPKSETYNSPLHF. CDR3 coding DNA: TGTGCCAGCAGCCCTAAGTCGGAGACCTATAATTCACCCCTCCACTTT. Full variable domain (outside the CDR3, taken from reference TRBV3-1 and TRBJ1-6): DTAVSQTPKYLVTQMGNDKSIKCEQNLGHDTMYWYKQDSKKFLKIMFSYNNKELIINETVPNRFSPKSPDKAHLNLHINSLELGDSAVYFCASSPKSETYNSPLHFGNGTRLTVT.

This clonotype showed up just a few times. The chain employs TRBV20-1 and TRBJ1-2; 8 bases are shared with TRBD1. Germline-derived CDR1 and CDR2 are DFQATT and SNEGSKA (reference sequence). After removal of 5 bases from V and 8 bases from J, the junction contained 4 bases not matched to a gene. This CDR3 has 11 residues. CDR3 nucleotide sequence: TGCAGTGCTGCAGGGGGCTTCGGCTACACCTTC. Translating it yields CSAAGGFGYTF.

This clonotype was seen a few times. The chain joins TRBV12-3 or TRBV12-4 to TRBJ2-7; D is unresolved. The CDR3 is 9 amino acids. Trimming pared 2 bases from V and 12 bases from J, leaving 5 bases between. CDR3 amino acids: CASSLIWYF. CDR3 bases: TGTGCCAGCAGTTTAATCTGGTACTTC.

This clonotype was recorded a few times. The chain couples TRBV7-2 to TRBJ1-5; TRBD1 might be the D (6 bases). V lost 5 bases and J lost 7, with 15 bases in between. This CDR3 has 14 residues. Per the germline V gene, CDR1 is SGHTA and CDR2 is FQGNSA. This chain's CDR3 is CASSPPTGRQPQHF. In nucleotides, the CDR3 is TGTGCCAGCAGCCCCCCGACAGGCCGCCAGCCCCAGCATTTT. Variable domain in full (rest from reference TRBV7-2 and TRBJ1-5): GAGVSQSPSNKVTEKGKDVELRCDPISGHTALYWYRQSLGQGLEFLIYFQGNSAPDKSGLPSDRFSAERTGGSVSTLTIQRTQQEDSAVYLCASSPPTGRQPQHFGDGTRLSIL.

This chain links TRBV7-6 with TRBJ2-1; TRBD2 is a possible D gene (6 bases). The CDR3 length is 15 residues. With 1 base removed from V and 8 bases from J, the gap between germline ends came to 15 bases. Germline V lookup: CDR1 SGHVS, CDR2 FNYEAQ. This chain's CDR3 is CASSLEASRDYEQFF. The DNA of the CDR3 is TGTGCCAGCAGCTTAGAGGCTAGCAGGGACTATGAGCAGTTCTTC.

As regards this clonotype: Just one base apart from a much larger clone, this may be a read error. J is TRBJ2-5 and V is TRBV11-2; no clear D gene. From germline, CDR1 is SGHAT and CDR2 FQNNGV. The CDR3 loop spans 12 amino acids. The V end lost 5 bases, the J end lost 11 bases, and 15 bases lay between the germline ends. As DNA, the CDR3 is TGTGCCAGCAGCCTGACTGACAATGAGCAGTACTTC. Protein: CASSLTDNEQYF.

DNA for the CDR3: TGTGCCAGCAGCCCAACTGAGTGGAGCGGGGCCTACACAGATACGCAGTATTTT. Amino acid sequence: CASSPTEWSGAYTDTQYF. The chain employs TRBV7-6 and TRBJ2-3; 7 nucleotides align to TRBD2. The CDR3 is 18 residues long. CDR1 is SGHVS and CDR2 is FNYEAQ in the germline V gene. Trimming cost V 5 bases and J 2 bases; bases outside gene matches: 16.